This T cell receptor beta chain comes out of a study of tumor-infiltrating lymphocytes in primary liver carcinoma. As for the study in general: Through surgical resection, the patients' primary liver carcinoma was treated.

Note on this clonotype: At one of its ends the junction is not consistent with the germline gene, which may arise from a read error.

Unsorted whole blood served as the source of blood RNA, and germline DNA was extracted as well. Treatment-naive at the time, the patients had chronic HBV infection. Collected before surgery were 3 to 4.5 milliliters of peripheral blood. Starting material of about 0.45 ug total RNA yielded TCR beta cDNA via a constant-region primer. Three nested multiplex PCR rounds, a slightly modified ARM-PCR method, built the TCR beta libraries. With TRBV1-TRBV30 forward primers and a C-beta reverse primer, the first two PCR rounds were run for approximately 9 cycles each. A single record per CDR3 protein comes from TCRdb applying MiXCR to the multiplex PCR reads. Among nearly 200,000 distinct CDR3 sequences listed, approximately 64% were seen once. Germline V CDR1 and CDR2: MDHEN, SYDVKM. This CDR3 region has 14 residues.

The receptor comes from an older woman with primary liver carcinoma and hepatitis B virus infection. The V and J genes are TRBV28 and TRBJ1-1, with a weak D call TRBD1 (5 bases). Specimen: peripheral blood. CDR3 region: CANSPLGEMTEAFF. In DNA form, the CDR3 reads TGTGCCAACAGTCCCCTGGGGGAAATGACTGAAGCTTTCTTT. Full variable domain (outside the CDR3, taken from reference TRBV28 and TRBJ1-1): DVKVTQSSRYLVKRTGEKVFLECVQDMDHENMFWYRQDPGLGLRLIYFSYDVKMKEKGDIPEGYSVSREKKERFSLILESASTNQTSMYLCANSPLGEMTEAFFGQGTRLTVV.